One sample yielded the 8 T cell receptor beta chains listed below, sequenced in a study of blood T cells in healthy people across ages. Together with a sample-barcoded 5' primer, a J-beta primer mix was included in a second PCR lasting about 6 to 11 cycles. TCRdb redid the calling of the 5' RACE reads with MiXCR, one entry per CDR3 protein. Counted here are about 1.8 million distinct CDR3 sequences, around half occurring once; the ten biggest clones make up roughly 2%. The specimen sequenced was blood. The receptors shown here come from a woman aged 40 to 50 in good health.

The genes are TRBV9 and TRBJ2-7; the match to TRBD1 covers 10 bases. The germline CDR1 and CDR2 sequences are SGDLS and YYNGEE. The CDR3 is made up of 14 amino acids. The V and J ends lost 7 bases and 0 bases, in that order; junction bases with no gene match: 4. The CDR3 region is CASGRTGGSYEQYF. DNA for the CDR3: TGTGCCAGCGGACGGACAGGGGGCTCCTACGAGCAGTACTTC.

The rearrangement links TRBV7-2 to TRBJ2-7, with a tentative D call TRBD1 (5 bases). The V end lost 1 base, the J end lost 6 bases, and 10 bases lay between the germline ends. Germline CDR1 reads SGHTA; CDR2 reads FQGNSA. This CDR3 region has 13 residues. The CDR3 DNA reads TGTGCCAGCAGCTTAGACAGGATAGGCGAGCAGTACTTC. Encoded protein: CASSLDRIGEQYF. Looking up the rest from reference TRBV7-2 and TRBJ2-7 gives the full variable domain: GAGVSQSPSNKVTEKGKDVELRCDPISGHTALYWYRQSLGQGLEFLIYFQGNSAPDKSGLPSDRFSAERTGGSVSTLTIQRTQQEDSAVYLCASSLDRIGEQYFGPGTRLTVT.

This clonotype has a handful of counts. CDR3 sequence reads: CAGTGGSGANVLTF. CDR3 DNA sequence: TGTGCCGGGACAGGGGGCTCTGGGGCCAACGTCCTGACTTTC. J is TRBJ2-6 and V is TRBV2; 11 nucleotides match TRBD1. Germline CDR1 is SNHLY and CDR2 is FYNNEI. The CDR3 runs 14 residues. Trimming cost V 11 bases and J 0 bases; bases outside gene matches: 0.

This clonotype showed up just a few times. CDR3 region: CASSFSGEKLFF. DNA of the CDR3: TGTGCCAGCAGTTTTTCAGGTGAAAAACTGTTTTTT. The V and J genes are TRBV5-5 and TRBJ1-4; D is undetermined. The V gene lost 5 bases and the J gene lost 7 bases, with 9 bases spanning the gap. This CDR3 contains 12 residues. Germline-derived CDR1 and CDR2 are SGHKS and YYEKEE (reference sequence).

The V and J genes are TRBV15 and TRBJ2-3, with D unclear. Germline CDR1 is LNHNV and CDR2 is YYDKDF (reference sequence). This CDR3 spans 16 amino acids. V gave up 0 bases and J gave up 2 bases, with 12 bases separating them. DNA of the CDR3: TGTGCCACCAGCAGAGATGGCACTACCTACACAGATACGCAGTATTTT. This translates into CATSRDGTTYTDTQYF.

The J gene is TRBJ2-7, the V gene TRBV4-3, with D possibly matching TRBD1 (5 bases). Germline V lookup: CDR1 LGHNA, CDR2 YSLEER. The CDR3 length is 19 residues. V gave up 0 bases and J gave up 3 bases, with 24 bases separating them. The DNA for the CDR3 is TGCGCCAGCAGCCAAGATGCAGGGTCCCGACCCGGAAATTTCTACGAGCAGTACGTC. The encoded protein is CASSQDAGSRPGNFYEQYV.

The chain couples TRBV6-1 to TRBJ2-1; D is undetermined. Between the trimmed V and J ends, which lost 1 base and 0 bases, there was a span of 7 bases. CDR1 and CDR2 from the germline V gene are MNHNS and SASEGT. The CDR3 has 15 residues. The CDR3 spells CASSEGARSYNEQFF. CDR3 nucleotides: TGTGCCAGCAGTGAAGGGGCCCGCTCCTACAATGAGCAGTTCTTC.

The CDR3 coding sequence is TGTGCCATCAGCCCGGGACTAGCGGGAGGATTTGGTGGGGATGAGCAGTACTTC. Its protein is CAISPGLAGGFGGDEQYF. The chain uses TRBV10-3 and TRBJ2-5; TRBD2 agrees at 15 bases. Per germline, CDR1 ENHRY and CDR2 SYGVKD. Losses at the gene ends were 6 bases for V and 11 bases for J; bases not matched to a gene: 19. This CDR3 has 18 amino acids.